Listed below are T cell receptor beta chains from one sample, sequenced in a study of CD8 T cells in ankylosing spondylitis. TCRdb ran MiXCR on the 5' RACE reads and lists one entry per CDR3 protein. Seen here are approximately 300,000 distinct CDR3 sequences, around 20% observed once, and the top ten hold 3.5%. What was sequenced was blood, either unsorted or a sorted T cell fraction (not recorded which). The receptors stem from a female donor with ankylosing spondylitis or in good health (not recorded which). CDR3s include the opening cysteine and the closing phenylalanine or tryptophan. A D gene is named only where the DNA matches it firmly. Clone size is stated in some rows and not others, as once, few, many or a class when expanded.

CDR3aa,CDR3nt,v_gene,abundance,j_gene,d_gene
CSAIFQGDYGYTF,TGCAGTGCTATTTTCCAGGGTGACTATGGCTACACCTTC,TRBV20-1,-,TRBJ1-2,-
CASSRDLTDTQYF,TGTGCCAGCAGCCGGGATCTCACAGATACGCAGTATTTT,TRBV6-1,many,TRBJ2-3,-
CASSYSRGAGRETQYF,TGTGCCAGCAGTTACTCGAGGGGAGCGGGAAGGGAGACCCAGTACTTC,TRBV6-5,-,TRBJ2-5,TRBD2
CASRETDQNTEAFF,TGTGCCAGCAGGGAGACCGATCAGAACACTGAAGCTTTCTTT,TRBV6-1,few,TRBJ1-1,-
CSARSRGYSGNTIYF,TGCAGTGCTAGGTCCCGCGGCTACTCTGGAAACACCATATATTTT,TRBV20-1,many,TRBJ1-3,-
CSASLDLAGDTDTQYF,TGCAGTGCTAGTCTCGATCTAGCGGGTGACACAGATACGCAGTATTTT,TRBV20-1,few,TRBJ2-3,TRBD2
CSAPAVPQSTGELFF,TGCAGTGCTCCAGCGGTACCCCAGAGCACCGGGGAGCTGTTTTTT,TRBV20-1,few,TRBJ2-2,-
CASSQMDLEQFF,TGTGCCAGCAGCCAAATGGACTTGGAGCAGTTCTTC,TRBV28,once,TRBJ2-1,-
CASTTSATSTDTQYF,TGTGCCAGCACTACTAGCGCCACTAGCACAGATACGCAGTATTTT,TRBV2,once,TRBJ2-3,TRBD2
CSALLAGGKNIQYF,TGCAGTGCTCTCCTAGCGGGTGGGAAAAACATTCAGTACTTC,TRBV20-1,-,TRBJ2-4,TRBD2
CASTSGGERNSYNEQFF,TGTGCCAGCACCTCTGGAGGCGAGCGGAACTCCTACAATGAGCAGTTCTTC,TRBV28,many,TRBJ2-1,-
CSIKGVGAGNTIYF,TGCAGCATAAAGGGGGTTGGTGCTGGAAACACCATATATTTT,TRBV29-1,few,TRBJ1-3,-
CASSSGLAGGSDEQFF,TGTGCCAGCAGCAGCGGGCTAGCGGGAGGGTCCGATGAGCAGTTCTTC,TRBV7-6,-,TRBJ2-1,TRBD2
CASSPILGNLRTGGQYF,TGTGCCAGCAGCCCAATCCTAGGGAACTTACGAACCGGCGGGCAGTACTTC,TRBV11-2,-,TRBJ2-7,-
CSARDRRYNEQFF,TGCAGTGCTAGAGATCGGCGGTACAATGAGCAGTTCTTC,TRBV20-1,few,TRBJ2-1,-
CSASFVDEQFF,TGCAGTGCTAGTTTCGTCGATGAGCAGTTCTTC,TRBV20-1,many,TRBJ2-1,-
CASSIDHGQRNIQYF,TGTGCCAGTAGTATAGATCACGGACAGAGAAACATTCAGTACTTC,TRBV19,-,TRBJ2-4,-
CASGPLRDAHFF,TGTGCCAGCGGTCCTCTACGAGACGCGCACTTCTTC,TRBV7-2,few,TRBJ2-1,-
CASSLEGTSAYYEQYF,TGCGCCAGCAGCTTGGAAGGGACTAGCGCTTACTACGAGCAGTACTTC,TRBV5-1,-,TRBJ2-7,TRBD2
CASSLATTARYGYTF,TGTGCCAGCAGCTTAGCCACGACGGCGAGGTATGGCTACACCTTC,TRBV7-2,many,TRBJ1-2,-
CASSQHFFSGLAEAFF,TGCGCCAGCAGCCAACATTTCTTCTCGGGTCTGGCTGAAGCTTTCTTT,TRBV4-3,-,TRBJ1-1,-
CAWNALTGEGGQYF,TGTGCCTGGAATGCCCTCACAGGGGAAGGAGGGCAGTACTTC,TRBV30,few,TRBJ2-7,TRBD1
CASSQDREQYF,TGTGCCAGCAGCCAAGATCGAGAGCAGTACTTC,TRBV3-1,-,TRBJ2-7,-
CSVEAQTAYGYTF,TGCAGCGTTGAAGCCCAGACCGCCTATGGCTACACCTTC,TRBV29-1,many,TRBJ1-2,-
CSAGPKNIQYF,TGCAGTGCTGGCCCCAAGAACATTCAGTACTTC,TRBV20-1,-,TRBJ2-4,-
CASSPGDLRAGELFF,TGTGCCAGCAGCCCAGGGGATCTGAGGGCCGGGGAGCTGTTTTTT,TRBV12-3/TRBV12-4,-,TRBJ2-2,-
CASSLIRLAESTGELFF,TGTGCCAGCAGCTTGATCCGCCTAGCGGAAAGCACCGGGGAGCTGTTTTTT,TRBV5-6,-,TRBJ2-2,TRBD2
CSAREVGRSYNEQFF,TGCAGTGCTAGAGAGGTCGGGCGCTCCTACAATGAGCAGTTCTTC,TRBV20-1,many,TRBJ2-1,-
CASSYATGDEQYF,TGTGCCAGCAGTTACGCGACAGGGGACGAGCAGTACTTC,TRBV6-6,few,TRBJ2-7,TRBD1
CSARGGGRVEAFF,TGCAGTGCTAGGGGCGGAGGGAGGGTTGAAGCTTTCTTT,TRBV20-1,many,TRBJ1-1,-
CASSLGRVSYNEQFF,TGTGCCAGCAGCTTAGGGCGGGTCTCCTACAATGAGCAGTTCTTC,TRBV7-9,few,TRBJ2-1,-
CATSDFPAGDVRETQYF,TGTGCCACCAGTGATTTCCCAGCGGGAGATGTGAGAGAGACCCAGTACTTC,TRBV24-1,few,TRBJ2-5,TRBD2
CASSLIVAGSSYNEQFF,TGCGCCAGCAGCTTGATCGTCGCGGGTAGTTCCTACAATGAGCAGTTCTTC,TRBV5-1,few,TRBJ2-1,-
CASSLILWTGELFF,TGTGCCAGCAGCTTAATCCTCTGGACCGGGGAGCTGTTTTTT,TRBV11-2,-,TRBJ2-2,-
CASSLAIGRGNTEAFF,TGTGCCAGCAGCTTGGCGATCGGGAGGGGGAACACTGAAGCTTTCTTT,TRBV5-5,few,TRBJ1-1,-
CSAGPGLQETQYF,TGCAGTGCTGGACCAGGACTCCAAGAGACCCAGTACTTC,TRBV20-1,few,TRBJ2-5,-
CASRRTRNTEAFF,TGTGCCAGCAGGAGAACACGGAACACTGAAGCTTTCTTT,TRBV6-5,few,TRBJ1-1,-
CASRSLRTSGTYNEQFF,TGTGCCAGCAGATCCCTCCGGACTAGCGGGACCTACAATGAGCAGTTCTTC,TRBV2,-,TRBJ2-1,TRBD2
CASSYAGLESTEAFF,TGTGCCAGCAGTTACGCGGGACTGGAGTCCACTGAAGCTTTCTTT,TRBV6-5,-,TRBJ1-1,-
CASSMTAGVPDTQYF,TGTGCCAGCAGTATGACAGCGGGAGTCCCAGATACGCAGTATTTT,TRBV6-1,many,TRBJ2-3,TRBD2
CASSFEGPNEQFF,TGTGCCAGCAGCTTTGAAGGACCCAATGAGCAGTTCTTC,TRBV5-5,few,TRBJ2-1,-
CASSPGQDGLETQYF,TGTGCCAGCAGTCCTGGACAGGACGGTTTGGAGACCCAGTACTTC,TRBV28,few,TRBJ2-5,TRBD1
CASSPTPREWGANVLTF,TGCGCCAGCAGCCCTACCCCCAGGGAGTGGGGGGCCAACGTCCTGACTTTC,TRBV4-3,-,TRBJ2-6,-
CATSRGEAEAFF,TGTGCCACCTCCAGGGGAGAAGCTGAAGCTTTCTTT,TRBV15,-,TRBJ1-1,-
CASSFWGATRGETQYF,TGTGCCAGCAGCTTTTGGGGTGCAACTCGGGGGGAGACCCAGTACTTC,TRBV7-2,-,TRBJ2-5,-
CASSTKDLQYF,TGTGCCAGCAGTACCAAAGACCTCCAGTACTTC,TRBV28,-,TRBJ2-7,-
CASSWTSQADEQFF,TGCGCCAGCTCTTGGACTAGTCAAGCCGATGAGCAGTTCTTC,TRBV5-1,-,TRBJ2-1,TRBD2
CAISETGGPTGELFF,TGTGCCATCAGTGAGACGGGAGGGCCGACCGGGGAGCTGTTTTTT,TRBV10-3,-,TRBJ2-2,TRBD2
CASSLFAGELFF,TGCGCCAGCAGCTTGTTTGCCGGGGAGCTGTTTTTT,TRBV5-1,few,TRBJ2-2,-